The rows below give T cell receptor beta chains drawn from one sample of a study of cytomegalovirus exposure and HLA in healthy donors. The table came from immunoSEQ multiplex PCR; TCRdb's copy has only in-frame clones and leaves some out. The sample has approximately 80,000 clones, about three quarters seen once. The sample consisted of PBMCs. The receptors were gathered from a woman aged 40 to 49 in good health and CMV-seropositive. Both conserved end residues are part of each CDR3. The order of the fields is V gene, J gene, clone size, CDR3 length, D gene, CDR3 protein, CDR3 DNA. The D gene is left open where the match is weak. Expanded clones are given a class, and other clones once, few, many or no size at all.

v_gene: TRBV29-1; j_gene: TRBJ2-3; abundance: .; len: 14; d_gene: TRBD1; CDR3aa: CSVSGTGGIDTQYF; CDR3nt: TGCAGCGTTTCCGGGACAGGGGGTATAGATACGCAGTATTTT
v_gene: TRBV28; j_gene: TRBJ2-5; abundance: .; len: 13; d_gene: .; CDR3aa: CASRDSQQETQYF; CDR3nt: TGTGCCAGCAGGGACAGTCAACAAGAGACCCAGTACTTC
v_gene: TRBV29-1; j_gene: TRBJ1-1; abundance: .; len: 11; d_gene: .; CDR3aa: CSVDIREGTFF; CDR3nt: TGCAGCGTTGATATCAGGGAGGGGACTTTCTTT
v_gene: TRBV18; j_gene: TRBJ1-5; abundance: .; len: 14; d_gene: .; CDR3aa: CASSPGGNNQPQHF; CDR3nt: TGTGCCAGCTCACCAGGGGGCAACAATCAGCCCCAGCATTTT
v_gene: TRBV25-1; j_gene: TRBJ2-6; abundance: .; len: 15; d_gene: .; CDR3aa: CASTHSGSGANVLTF; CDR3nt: TGTGCCAGCACCCATTCCGGCTCTGGGGCCAACGTCCTGACTTTC
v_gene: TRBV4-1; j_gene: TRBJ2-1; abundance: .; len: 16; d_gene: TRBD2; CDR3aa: CASSQEASGIALEQFF; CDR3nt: TGCGCCAGCAGCCAAGAGGCTAGCGGGATTGCACTTGAGCAGTTCTTC
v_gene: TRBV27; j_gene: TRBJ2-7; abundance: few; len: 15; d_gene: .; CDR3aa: CASSPKLASSYEQYF; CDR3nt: TGTGCCAGCAGTCCCAAATTGGCTAGCTCCTACGAGCAGTACTTC
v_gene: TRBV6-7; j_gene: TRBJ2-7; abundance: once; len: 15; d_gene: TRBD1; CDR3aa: CASRPYTDRAYEQYF; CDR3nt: TGTGCCAGCAGACCTTACACGGACAGGGCTTACGAGCAGTACTTC
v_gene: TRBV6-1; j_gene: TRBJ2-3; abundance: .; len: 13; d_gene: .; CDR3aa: CASSDLLRTGQYF; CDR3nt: TGTGCCAGCAGTGATCTTCTCCGAACGGGGCAGTATTTT
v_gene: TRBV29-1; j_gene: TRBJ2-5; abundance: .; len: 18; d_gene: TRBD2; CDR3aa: CSSRAGGGTSGRLETQYF; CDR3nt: TGCAGCTCCCGGGCCGGCGGTGGGACTAGCGGGAGATTAGAGACCCAGTACTTC
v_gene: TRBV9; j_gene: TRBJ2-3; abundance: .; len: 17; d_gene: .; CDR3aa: CASSGMAAGSSTDTQYF; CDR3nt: TGTGCCAGCAGCGGCATGGCGGCGGGGTCTTCCACAGATACGCAGTATTTT
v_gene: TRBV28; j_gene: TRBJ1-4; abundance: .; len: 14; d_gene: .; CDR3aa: CASLDSGNREKLFF; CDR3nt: TGTGCCAGTTTGGACAGTGGGAATCGGGAAAAACTGTTTTTT
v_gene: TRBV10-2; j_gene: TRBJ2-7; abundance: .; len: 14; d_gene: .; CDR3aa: CASSEQGFADEQYF; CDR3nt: TGCGCCAGCAGTGAGCAGGGATTCGCGGACGAGCAGTACTTC
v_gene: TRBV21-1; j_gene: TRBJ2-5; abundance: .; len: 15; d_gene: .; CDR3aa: CASSLRVGTRETQYF; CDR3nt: TGTGCCAGCAGCCTCCGAGTGGGGACAAGGGAGACCCAGTACTTC
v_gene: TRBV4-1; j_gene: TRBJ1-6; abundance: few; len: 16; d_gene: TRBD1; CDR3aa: CASSHLNRGSGSPLHF; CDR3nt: TGCGCCAGCAGCCATCTGAACAGGGGGTCAGGTTCACCCCTCCACTTT
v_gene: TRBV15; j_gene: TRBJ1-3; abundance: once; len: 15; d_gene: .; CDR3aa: CATSTGVTSGNTIYF; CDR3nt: TGTGCCACCAGCACCGGGGTAACCTCTGGAAACACCATATATTTT
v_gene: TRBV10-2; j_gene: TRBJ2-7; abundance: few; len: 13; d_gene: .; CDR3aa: CASRRDGTYEQYF; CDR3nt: TGCGCCAGCAGAAGAGACGGGACCTACGAGCAGTACTTC
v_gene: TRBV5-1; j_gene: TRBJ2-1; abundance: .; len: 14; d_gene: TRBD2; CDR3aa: CASSGTSGVHEQFF; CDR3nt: TGCGCCAGCTCCGGGACTAGCGGGGTACATGAGCAGTTCTTC
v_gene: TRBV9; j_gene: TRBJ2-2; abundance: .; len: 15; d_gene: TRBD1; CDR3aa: CASSVATGVTGELFF; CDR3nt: TGTGCCAGCAGCGTAGCCACAGGGGTCACCGGGGAGCTGTTTTTT